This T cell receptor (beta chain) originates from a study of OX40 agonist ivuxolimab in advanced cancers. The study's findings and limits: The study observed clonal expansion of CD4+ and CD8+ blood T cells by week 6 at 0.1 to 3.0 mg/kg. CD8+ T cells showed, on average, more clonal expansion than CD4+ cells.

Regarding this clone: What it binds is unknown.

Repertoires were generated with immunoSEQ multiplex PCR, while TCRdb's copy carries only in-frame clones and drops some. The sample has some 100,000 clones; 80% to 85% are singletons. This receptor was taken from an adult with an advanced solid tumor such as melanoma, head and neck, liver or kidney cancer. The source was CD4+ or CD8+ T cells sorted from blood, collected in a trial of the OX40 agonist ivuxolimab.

This chain's CDR3 is CASSYGGPYEQYF. The CDR3 region has the DNA TGTGCCAGCAGTTATGGGGGGCCCTACGAGCAGTACTTC. The rearrangement links TRBV6-5 to TRBJ2-5; D assignment may be TRBD1 or TRBD2 (6 bases each). The last part of the DNA fits TRBJ2-7 better; the J call may be wrong. CDR1 and CDR2 (germline): MNHEY, SVGAGI. This CDR3 region has 13 residues.